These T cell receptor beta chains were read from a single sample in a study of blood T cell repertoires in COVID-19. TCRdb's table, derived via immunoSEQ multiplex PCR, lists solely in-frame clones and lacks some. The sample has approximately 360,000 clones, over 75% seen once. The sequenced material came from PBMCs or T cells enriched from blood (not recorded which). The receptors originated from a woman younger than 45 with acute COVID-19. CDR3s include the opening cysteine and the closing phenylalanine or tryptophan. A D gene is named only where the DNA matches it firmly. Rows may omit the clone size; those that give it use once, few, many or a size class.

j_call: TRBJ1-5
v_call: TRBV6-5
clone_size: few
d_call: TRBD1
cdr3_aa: CASSPDRGVGQPQHF
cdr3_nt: TGTGCCAGCAGTCCTGACAGGGGGGTCGGCCAGCCCCAGCATTTT

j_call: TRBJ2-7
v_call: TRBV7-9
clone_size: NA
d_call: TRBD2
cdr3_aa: CASSLGLAGGKYEQYF
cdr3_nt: TGTGCCAGCAGCTTGGGACTAGCTGGGGGAAAGTACGAGCAGTACTTC

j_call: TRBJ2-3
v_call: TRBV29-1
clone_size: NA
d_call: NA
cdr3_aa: CSVDWLPGGGTDTQYF
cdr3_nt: TGCAGCGTTGATTGGCTGCCCGGAGGGGGCACAGATACGCAGTATTTT

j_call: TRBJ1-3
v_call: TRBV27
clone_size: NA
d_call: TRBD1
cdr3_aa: CASSVDRAGGGNTIYF
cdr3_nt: TGTGCCAGCAGCGTAGACAGGGCAGGTGGTGGAAACACCATATATTTT

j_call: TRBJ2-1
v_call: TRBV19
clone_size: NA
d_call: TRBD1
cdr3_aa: CASSISGTASYNEQFF
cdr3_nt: TGTGCCAGTAGTATTTCTGGGACAGCCTCCTACAATGAGCAGTTCTTC

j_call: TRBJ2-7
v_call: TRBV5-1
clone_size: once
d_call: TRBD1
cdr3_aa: CASSLEGQAYEQYF
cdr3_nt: TGCGCCAGCAGCTTGGAGGGACAGGCATACGAGCAGTACTTC

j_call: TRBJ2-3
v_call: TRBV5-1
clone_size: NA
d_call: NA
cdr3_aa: CASSSPRDTQYF
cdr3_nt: TGCGCCAGCAGCTCACCCCGGGATACGCAGTATTTT

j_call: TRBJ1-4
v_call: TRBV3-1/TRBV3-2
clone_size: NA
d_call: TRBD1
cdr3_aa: CASSQGAREQGGSETNEKLFF
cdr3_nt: TGTGCCAGCAGCCAAGGCGCCCGAGAACAGGGGGGTTCGGAAACTAATGAAAAACTGTTTTTT

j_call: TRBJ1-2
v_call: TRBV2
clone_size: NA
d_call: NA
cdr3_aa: CATRQGRYVNYGYTF
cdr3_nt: TGTGCCACCCGTCAGGGGCGATACGTGAACTATGGCTACACCTTC

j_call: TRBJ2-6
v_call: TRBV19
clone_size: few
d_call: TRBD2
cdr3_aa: CASTQPGLAGAGANVLTF
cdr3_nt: TGTGCCAGTACCCAACCGGGACTAGCGGGGGCTGGGGCCAACGTCCTGACTTTC

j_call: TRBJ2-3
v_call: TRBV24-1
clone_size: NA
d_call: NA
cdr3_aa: CATSDLNQKYTDTQYF
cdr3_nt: TGTGCCACCAGTGATTTGAATCAGAAGTACACAGATACGCAGTATTTT

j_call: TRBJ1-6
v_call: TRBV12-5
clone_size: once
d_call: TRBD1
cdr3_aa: CASALTPGQGSSSPLHF
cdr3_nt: TGTGCTAGTGCCCTTACCCCGGGACAGGGTAGCTCTTCACCCCTCCACTTT

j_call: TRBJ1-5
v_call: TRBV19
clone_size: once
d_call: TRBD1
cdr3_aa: CASSLGTGGGNQPQHF
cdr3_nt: TGTGCCAGTAGCCTAGGGACAGGGGGGGGCAATCAGCCCCAGCATTTT

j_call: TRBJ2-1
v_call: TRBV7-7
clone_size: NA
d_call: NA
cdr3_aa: CASSQGRSSYNEQFF
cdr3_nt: TGTGCCAGCAGCCAAGGTCGGAGCTCCTACAATGAGCAGTTCTTC

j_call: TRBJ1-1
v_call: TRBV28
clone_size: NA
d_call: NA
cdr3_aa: CASSLWAGPVGNTEAFF
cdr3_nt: TGTGCCAGCAGTTTATGGGCAGGGCCCGTGGGGAACACTGAAGCTTTCTTT

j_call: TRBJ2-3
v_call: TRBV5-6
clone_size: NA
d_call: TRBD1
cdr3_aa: CASSLDRGPSDTQYF
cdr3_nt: TGTGCCAGCAGCTTGGACAGGGGCCCCTCCGATACGCAGTATTTT

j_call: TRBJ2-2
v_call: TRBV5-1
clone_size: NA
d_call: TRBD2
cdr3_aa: CATRTSGKTGELFF
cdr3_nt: TGCGCCACCAGGACTAGCGGTAAAACCGGGGAGCTGTTTTTT

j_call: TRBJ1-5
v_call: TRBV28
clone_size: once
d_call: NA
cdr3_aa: CASSRQGKSQPQHF
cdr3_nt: TGTGCCAGCAGTAGGCAGGGTAAGAGTCAGCCCCAGCATTTT

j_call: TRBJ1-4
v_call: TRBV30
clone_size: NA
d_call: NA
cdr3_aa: CAWSSRGGKEKLFF
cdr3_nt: TGTGCCTGGAGTTCCAGGGGAGGGAAGGAAAAACTGTTTTTT

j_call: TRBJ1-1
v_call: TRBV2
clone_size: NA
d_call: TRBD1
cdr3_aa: CASSPRQGVWAFF
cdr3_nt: TGTGCCAGCAGTCCACGACAGGGGGTGTGGGCTTTCTTT

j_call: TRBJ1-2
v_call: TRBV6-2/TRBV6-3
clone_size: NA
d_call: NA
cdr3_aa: CASSLGQSGGYTF
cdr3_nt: TGTGCCAGCAGTCTAGGACAGTCAGGTGGCTACACCTTC

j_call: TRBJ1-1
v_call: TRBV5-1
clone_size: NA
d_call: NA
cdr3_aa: CASSLLTEGTEAFF
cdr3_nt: TGCGCCAGCAGCTTGTTGACGGAGGGCACTGAAGCTTTCTTT

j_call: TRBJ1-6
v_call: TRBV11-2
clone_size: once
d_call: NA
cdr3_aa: CASSLGSENSPLHF
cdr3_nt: TGTGCCAGCAGCTTAGGTTCCGAGAATTCACCCCTCCACTTT

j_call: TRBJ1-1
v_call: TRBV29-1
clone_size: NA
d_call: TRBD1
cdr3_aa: CSGAWGQPNTEAFF
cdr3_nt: TGCAGCGGAGCTTGGGGACAGCCGAACACTGAAGCTTTCTTT

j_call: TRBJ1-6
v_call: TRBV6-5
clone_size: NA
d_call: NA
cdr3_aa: CASSYSIRRENSPLHF
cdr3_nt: TGTGCCAGCAGTTACTCGATACGCCGGGAGAATTCACCCCTCCACTTT

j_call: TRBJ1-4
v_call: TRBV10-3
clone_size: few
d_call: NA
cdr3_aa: CAISGGPNEKLFF
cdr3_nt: TGTGCCATCAGTGGGGGGCCCAATGAAAAACTGTTTTTT

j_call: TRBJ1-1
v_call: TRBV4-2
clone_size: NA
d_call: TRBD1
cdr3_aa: CASSQMDRGFTEAFF
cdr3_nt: TGTGCCAGCAGCCAGATGGACAGGGGATTCACTGAAGCTTTCTTT

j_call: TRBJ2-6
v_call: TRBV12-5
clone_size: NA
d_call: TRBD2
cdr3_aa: CASGLVTGGAGANVLTF
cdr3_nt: TGTGCTAGTGGTTTGGTAACGGGGGGGGCTGGGGCCAACGTCCTGACTTTC

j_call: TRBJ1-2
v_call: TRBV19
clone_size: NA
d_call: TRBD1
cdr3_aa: CASSDRGGGYTF
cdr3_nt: TGTGCCAGTAGCGACAGGGGTGGGGGCTACACCTTC

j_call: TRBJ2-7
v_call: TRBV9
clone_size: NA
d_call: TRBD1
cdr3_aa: CASSATGNINEQYF
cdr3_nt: TGTGCCAGCAGCGCGACAGGGAATATCAACGAGCAGTACTTC

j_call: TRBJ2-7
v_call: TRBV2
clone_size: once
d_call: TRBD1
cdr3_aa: CASSEAGQGAREQYF
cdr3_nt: TGTGCCAGCAGTGAAGCGGGCCAGGGGGCGAGGGAGCAGTACTTC

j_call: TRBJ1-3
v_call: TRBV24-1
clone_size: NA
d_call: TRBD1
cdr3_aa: CATSDPRTGGNTIYF
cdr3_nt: TGTGCCACCAGTGACCCCCGGACAGGTGGAAACACCATATATTTT

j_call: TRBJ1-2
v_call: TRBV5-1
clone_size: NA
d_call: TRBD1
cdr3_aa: CASSLYRGGGYTF
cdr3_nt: TGCGCCAGCAGCTTGTACAGGGGAGGTGGCTACACCTTC

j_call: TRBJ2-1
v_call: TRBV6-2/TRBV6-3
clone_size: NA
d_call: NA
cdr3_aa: CASSQTANNEQFF
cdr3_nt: TGTGCCAGCAGCCAGACTGCAAACAATGAGCAGTTCTTC

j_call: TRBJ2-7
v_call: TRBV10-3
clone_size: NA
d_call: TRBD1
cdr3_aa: CAISRGQGLYEQYF
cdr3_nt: TGTGCCATCAGTAGGGGACAGGGATTATACGAGCAGTACTTC

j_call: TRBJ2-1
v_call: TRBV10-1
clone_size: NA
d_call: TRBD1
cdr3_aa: CASTRGHSSDEQFF
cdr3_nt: TGCGCCAGCACAAGGGGGCACTCGTCGGATGAGCAGTTCTTC

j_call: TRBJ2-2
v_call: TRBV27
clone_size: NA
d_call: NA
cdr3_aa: CASSLWTSLLPGELFF
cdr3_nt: TGTGCCAGCAGTTTATGGACAAGTCTCCTTCCCGGGGAGCTGTTTTTT

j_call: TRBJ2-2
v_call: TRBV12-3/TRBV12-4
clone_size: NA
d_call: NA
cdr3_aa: CASSLRRSGELFF
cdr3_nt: TGTGCCAGCAGTTTAAGGCGGTCCGGGGAGCTGTTTTTT

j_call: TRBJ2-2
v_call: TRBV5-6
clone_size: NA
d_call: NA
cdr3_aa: CASSFSQGFNDGELFF
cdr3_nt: TGTGCCAGCAGCTTTAGTCAGGGGTTTAATGACGGGGAGCTGTTTTTT

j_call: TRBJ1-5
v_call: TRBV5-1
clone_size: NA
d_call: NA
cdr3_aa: CASSLTGEMSQPQHF
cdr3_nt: TGCGCCAGCAGCTTGACTGGGGAGATGAGTCAGCCCCAGCATTTT

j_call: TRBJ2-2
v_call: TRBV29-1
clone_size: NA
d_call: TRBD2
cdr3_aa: CSVRGWAGGTSNPGELFF
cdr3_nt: TGCAGCGTCCGGGGATGGGCGGGAGGGACTAGCAACCCGGGGGAGCTGTTTTTT

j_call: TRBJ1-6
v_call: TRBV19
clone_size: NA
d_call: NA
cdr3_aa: CASSLQSGSPLHF
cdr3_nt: TGTGCCAGTAGTCTTCAATCGGGTTCACCCCTCCACTTT

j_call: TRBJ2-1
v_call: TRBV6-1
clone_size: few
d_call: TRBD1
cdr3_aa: CASSEDRGRNNEQFF
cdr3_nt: TGTGCCAGCAGTGAAGACAGGGGGCGGAACAATGAGCAGTTCTTC

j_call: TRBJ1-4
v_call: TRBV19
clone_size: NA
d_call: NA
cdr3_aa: CASMGVKIGEKLFF
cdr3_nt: TGTGCCAGTATGGGCGTTAAGATTGGAGAAAAACTGTTTTTT

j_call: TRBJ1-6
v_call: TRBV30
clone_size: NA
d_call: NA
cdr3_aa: CAWREVLNSPLHF
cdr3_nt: TGTGCCTGGAGGGAGGTTCTAAATTCACCCCTCCACTTT